This passage covers 5 T cell receptor beta chains from one sample sequenced in a study of T cell changes during pregnancy in multiple sclerosis. Here immunoSEQ multiplex PCR was the method, and the copy in TCRdb shows in-frame clones only, minus some. Of about 72,000 clones listed, roughly nine tenths are singletons. The sample here was peripheral blood, taken in the third trimester of pregnancy. The receptors were sampled from a female donor in good health, enrolled as a control in a pregnancy study.

CDR3 amino acids: CASSPVRGRLAGCTDTQYF. CDR3 DNA: TGTGCCAGCAGCCCAGTTCGAGGTCGGCTAGCGGGATGCACAGATACGCAGTATTTT. V usage is TRBV21-1 and J usage is TRBJ2-3; whether TRBD2, the table's D call, matches the DNA was not checked. TRBV21-1 is a pseudogene. The CDR3 loop spans 19 amino acids.

This chain links TRBV7-9 with TRBJ1-5, with D uncertain. With 4 bases removed from V and 11 bases from J, the gap between germline ends came to 15 bases. Per germline, CDR1 SEHNR and CDR2 FQNEAQ (reference sequence). The CDR3 spans 13 residues. CDR3 sequence (DNA): TGTGCCAGCAGCTCTTCAGGTCCGGGGTCCCAGCATTTT. Its translation is CASSSSGPGSQHF.

This sequence joins TRBV9 and TRBJ2-1; possible D gene TRBD2, 6 bases. CDR1 and CDR2 (germline): SGDLS, YYNGEE. CDR3 length: 15 residues. V lost 0 bases to trimming and J lost 7 bases, with 14 bases between them. The CDR3 reads CASSVAPASENEQFF. DNA of the CDR3: TGTGCCAGCAGCGTAGCCCCCGCTAGCGAGAATGAGCAGTTCTTC.

This chain links TRBV5-4 with TRBJ1-1, with D possibly being TRBD1 (5 bases). The CDR3 has 14 residues. In germline, CDR1 is SGHNT, CDR2 YYREEE (reference sequence). Deletions cut 0 bases from V and 5 bases from J, with 11 bases between. CDR3 protein: CASSLGGRGTEAFF. The CDR3 DNA is TGTGCCAGCAGCTTGGGGGGGAGGGGAACTGAAGCTTTCTTT.

The chain has TRBV5-1 and TRBJ1-2; 10 bases match TRBD1. CDR3 size: 17 residues. Germline lookup yields CDR1 SGHRS and CDR2 YFSETQ. V gave up 5 bases and J gave up 0 bases; unmatched junction bases: 10. DNA of the CDR3: TGCGCCAGCAGTTCCGGGACAGGGGTTACCTCTAACTATGGCTACACCTTC. It yields the protein CASSSGTGVTSNYGYTF.